This T cell receptor beta chain emerged from a study of T-cell reconstitution after alpha-beta-depleted transplantation in children. Trimming pared 2 bases from V and 0 bases from J, leaving 10 bases between. Germline assignment: CDR1 SGHDN and CDR2 FVKESK. CDR3 length: 15 residues. For TCRbeta, the library was prepared with unique molecular identifiers. TCRdb independently ran MiXCR on the PCR reads; one entry per CDR3 protein. The sample shows approximately 85,000 distinct CDR3 sequences, less than 20% of them seen only once. The source was PBMCs, mostly from graft donor cells, collected 180 days after TCRalphabeta/CD19-depleted stem cell transplant. The sequence was obtained from a male patient aged 2-10 years who had a stem cell transplant for acute lymphoblastic leukemia, so the T cells may come from the graft donor. The rearrangement uses TRBV14 and TRBJ1-1, with D uncertain. CDR3 region: CASSQQRRMNTEAFF. CDR3 coding DNA: TGTGCCAGCAGCCAACAAAGGCGGATGAACACTGAAGCTTTCTTT.